This TCR beta chain appears in the sequencing data of a study of T cell responses to AZD1222 COVID-19 vaccine. Study-wide points: Mostly white British, mostly female donors; authors suggested clonal diversity may be underestimated. The reported proportion of spike-specific TCRs targeting unmutated variant regions was nearly half.

As regards this clone: Its antigen is as yet unknown.

V was cut by 0 bases and J by 5 bases, with 19 bases left in between. The CDR3 length is 17 residues. Only in-frame clones appear in the TCRdb table, and some are missing; sequencing was by immunoSEQ multiplex PCR. Of about 200,000 clones in the sample, 85% to 95% were seen once. Sequencing was performed on peripheral blood, taken 28 days after the second AZD1222 dose. The chain couples TRBV23-1 to TRBJ1-1; the D is unclear. TRBV23-1 is an ORF; its function is uncertain. The sequence was collected from an adult who received the AZD1222 COVID-19 vaccine. The CDR3 region has the DNA TGCGCCAGCAGTCAATCTCCCGAAACGACCAGGATTACTGAAGCTTTCTTT. Its protein is CASSQSPETTRITEAFF.